The next 5 T cell receptor beta chains were all read from a single sample in a study of T cell responses to AZD1222 COVID-19 vaccine. Here immunoSEQ multiplex PCR was the method, and the copy in TCRdb shows in-frame clones only, minus some. This table holds 83,000 or so clones, more than 70% found once. The sequencing here drew on peripheral blood, taken on day 0 of AZD1222 vaccination. These receptor sequences come from an adult in good health.

The J gene is TRBJ2-5, the V gene TRBV14; D is possibly TRBD1 or TRBD2 (5 bases each). V lost 0 bases and J 5 bases, leaving 13 bases between the germline ends. Germline CDR1 and CDR2: SGHDN and FVKESK. This CDR3 spans 15 amino acids. The CDR3, as DNA: TGTGCCAGCAGCCAAGAAAAGGGTTGGGGGGAGACCCAGTACTTC. The encoded protein is CASSQEKGWGETQYF.

V usage is TRBV5-1 and J usage is TRBJ1-2; TRBD1 agrees at 11 bases. CDR3 length equals 17 residues. In germline, CDR1 is SGHRS, CDR2 YFSETQ. V was clipped by 0 bases and J by 4 bases; unmatched bases: 8. The CDR3 nucleotides read TGCGCCAGCAGCTTGGCCGGGACAGGGGGGCTAAGCTATGGCTACACCTTC. It encodes CASSLAGTGGLSYGYTF.

Concerning this clone: In the same sample, other DNA sequences code for this CDR3. The rearrangement links TRBV7-2 to TRBJ2-1, with D maybe TRBD2 (6 bases). This CDR3 spans 15 amino acids. Germline CDR1 SGHTA, CDR2 FQGNSA. Trimming cost V 0 bases and J 0 bases, with 6 bases left between them. CDR3 nucleotide sequence: TGTGCCAGCAGCTTAGCCGGGAGCTCCTACAATGAGCAGTTCTTC. This translates into CASSLAGSSYNEQFF.

This clone has only a few counts. The rearrangement links TRBV10-3 to TRBJ2-7; D ambiguous. The CDR3 is 12 residues long. Per germline, CDR1 ENHRY and CDR2 SYGVKD. The ends were cut back, 10 bases at V and 1 base at J, with 11 bases in the middle. The CDR3 bases are TGTGCCAGTTCGGACCATTCCTACGAGCAGTACTTC. Encoded protein: CASSDHSYEQYF.

The chain is built from TRBV6-5 and TRBJ2-7, with D unclear. Germline V gene sequence: CDR1 MNHEY, CDR2 SVGAGI. Trimming removed 0 bases at V and 2 bases at J, with 5 bases between. The CDR3 is 13 residues long. The CDR3 loop reads CASSYSGAYEQYF. The CDR3 bases are TGTGCCAGCAGTTACTCGGGCGCCTACGAGCAGTACTTC.